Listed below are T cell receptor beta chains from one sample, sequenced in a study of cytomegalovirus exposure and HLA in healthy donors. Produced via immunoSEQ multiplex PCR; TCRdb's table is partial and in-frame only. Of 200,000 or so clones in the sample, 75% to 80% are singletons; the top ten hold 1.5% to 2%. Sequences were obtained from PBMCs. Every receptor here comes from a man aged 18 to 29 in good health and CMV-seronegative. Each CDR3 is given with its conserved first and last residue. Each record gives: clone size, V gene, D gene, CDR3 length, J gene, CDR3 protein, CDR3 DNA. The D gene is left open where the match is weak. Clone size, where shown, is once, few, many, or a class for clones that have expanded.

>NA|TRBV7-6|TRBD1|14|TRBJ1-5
CASSLGQGGGPQHF
TGTGCCAGCAGCTTAGGACAGGGCGGAGGGCCCCAGCATTTT
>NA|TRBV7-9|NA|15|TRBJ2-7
CSSSLASSGAYEQYF
TGTTCCAGCAGCTTAGCATCATCCGGGGCCTACGAGCAGTACTTC
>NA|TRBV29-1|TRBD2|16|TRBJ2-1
CSVEGFYSGGDNEQFF
TGCAGCGTTGAAGGGTTTTATAGCGGGGGGGATAATGAGCAGTTCTTC
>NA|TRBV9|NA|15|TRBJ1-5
CASSPGDDSNQPQHF
TGTGCCAGCAGCCCAGGGGATGATAGCAATCAGCCCCAGCATTTT
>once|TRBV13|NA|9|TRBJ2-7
CASSPQQYF
TGTGCCAGCAGTCCTCAGCAGTACTTC
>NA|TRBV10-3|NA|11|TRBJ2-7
CAIRKAREQYF
TGTGCCATCAGGAAAGCCCGGGAGCAGTACTTC
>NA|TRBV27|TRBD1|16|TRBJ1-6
CASSLPWQGGRSPLHF
TGTGCCAGCAGTTTACCGTGGCAGGGGGGACGTTCACCCCTCCACTTT
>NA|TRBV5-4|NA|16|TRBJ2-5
CASSPEPADIQETQYF
TGTGCCAGCAGCCCCGAGCCGGCAGACATCCAAGAGACCCAGTACTTC
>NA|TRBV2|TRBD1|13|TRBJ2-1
CARRQGTYNEQFF
TGTGCCAGGAGACAGGGGACCTACAATGAGCAGTTCTTC
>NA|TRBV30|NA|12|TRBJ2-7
CAWSESGFGQYF
TGTGCCTGGAGTGAGTCGGGATTCGGGCAGTACTTC
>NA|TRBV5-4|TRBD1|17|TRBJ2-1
CASSSIQGAVSYNEQFF
TGTGCCAGCAGCTCGATTCAGGGGGCGGTGTCCTACAATGAGCAGTTCTTC
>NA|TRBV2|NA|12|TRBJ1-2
CASSREAGGYTF
TGTGCCAGCAGTCGGGAAGCGGGTGGCTACACCTTC
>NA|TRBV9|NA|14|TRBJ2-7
CASSVAEAGYEQYF
TGTGCCAGCAGCGTAGCGGAAGCGGGCTACGAGCAGTACTTC
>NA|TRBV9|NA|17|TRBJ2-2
CASSPPGEASRGGELFF
TGTGCCAGCAGCCCCCCTGGGGAAGCCTCAAGGGGCGGGGAGCTGTTTTTT
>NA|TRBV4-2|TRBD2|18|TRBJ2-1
CANSPWTSGGAGDYEQFF
TGTGCCAACAGCCCGTGGACTAGCGGGGGGGCGGGGGACTATGAGCAGTTCTTC
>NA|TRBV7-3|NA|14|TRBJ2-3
CASSPGQSTDTQYF
TGTGCCAGCAGCCCGGGTCAGAGCACAGATACGCAGTATTTT
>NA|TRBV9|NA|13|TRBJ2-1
CASGHGVGDEQFF
TGTGCCAGCGGCCACGGAGTCGGGGATGAGCAATTCTTC